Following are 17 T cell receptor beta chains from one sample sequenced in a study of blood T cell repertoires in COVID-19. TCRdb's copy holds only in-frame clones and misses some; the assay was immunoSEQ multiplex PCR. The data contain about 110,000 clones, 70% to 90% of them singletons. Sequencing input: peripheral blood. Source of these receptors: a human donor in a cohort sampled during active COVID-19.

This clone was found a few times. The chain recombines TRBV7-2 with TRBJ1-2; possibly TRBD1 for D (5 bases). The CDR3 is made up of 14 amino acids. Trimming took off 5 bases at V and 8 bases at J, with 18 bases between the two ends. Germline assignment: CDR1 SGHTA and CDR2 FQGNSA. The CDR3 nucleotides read TGTGCCAGCAGCACACAGAGCCAGGGTCGAGGCTACACCTTC. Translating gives CASSTQSQGRGYTF.

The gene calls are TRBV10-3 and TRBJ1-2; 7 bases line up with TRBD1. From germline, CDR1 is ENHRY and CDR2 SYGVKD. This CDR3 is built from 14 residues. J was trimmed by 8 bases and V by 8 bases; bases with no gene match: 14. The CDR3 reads CAIGVKGAMSGYTF. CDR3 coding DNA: TGTGCCATCGGTGTGAAGGGGGCAATGAGCGGCTACACCTTC.

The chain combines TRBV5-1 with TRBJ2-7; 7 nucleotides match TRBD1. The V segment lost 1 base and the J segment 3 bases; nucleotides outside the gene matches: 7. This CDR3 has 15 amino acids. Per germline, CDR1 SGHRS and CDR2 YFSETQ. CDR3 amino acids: CASSLRRTGDYEQYF. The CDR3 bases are TGCGCCAGCAGCTTGAGGAGGACAGGAGACTACGAGCAGTACTTC.

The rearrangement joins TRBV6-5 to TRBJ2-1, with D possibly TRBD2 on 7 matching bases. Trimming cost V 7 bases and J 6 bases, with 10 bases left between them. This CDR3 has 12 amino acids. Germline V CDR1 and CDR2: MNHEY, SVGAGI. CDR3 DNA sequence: TGTGCCAGCACTCGGGGGGCCAATGAGCAGTTCTTC. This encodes CASTRGANEQFF.

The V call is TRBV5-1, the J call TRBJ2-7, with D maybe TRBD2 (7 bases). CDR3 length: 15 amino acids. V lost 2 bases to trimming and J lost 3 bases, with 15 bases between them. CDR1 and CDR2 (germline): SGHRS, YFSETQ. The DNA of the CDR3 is TGCGCCAGCAGCTTCGGCGGGGGCACCTACTACGAGCAGTACTTC. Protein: CASSFGGGTYYEQYF.

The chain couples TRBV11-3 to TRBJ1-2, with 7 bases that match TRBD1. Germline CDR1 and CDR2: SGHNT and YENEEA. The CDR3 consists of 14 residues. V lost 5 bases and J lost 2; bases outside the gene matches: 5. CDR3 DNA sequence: TGTGCCAGCAGCCATGACAGGGCCAACTATGGCTACACCTTC. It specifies CASSHDRANYGYTF.

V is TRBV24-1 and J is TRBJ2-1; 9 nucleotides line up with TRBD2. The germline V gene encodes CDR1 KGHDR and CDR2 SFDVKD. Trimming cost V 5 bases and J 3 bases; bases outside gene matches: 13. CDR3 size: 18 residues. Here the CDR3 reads CATSASIGASGNYNEQFF. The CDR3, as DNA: TGTGCCACCAGTGCCTCGATAGGGGCTAGCGGGAACTACAATGAGCAGTTCTTC.

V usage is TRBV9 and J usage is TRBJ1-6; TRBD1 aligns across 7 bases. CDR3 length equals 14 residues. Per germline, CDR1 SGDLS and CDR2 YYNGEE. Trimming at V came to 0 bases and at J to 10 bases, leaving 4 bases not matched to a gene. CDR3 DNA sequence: TGTGCCAGCAGCGTAGGCAGGGGGGAATCACCCCTCCACTTT. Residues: CASSVGRGESPLHF.

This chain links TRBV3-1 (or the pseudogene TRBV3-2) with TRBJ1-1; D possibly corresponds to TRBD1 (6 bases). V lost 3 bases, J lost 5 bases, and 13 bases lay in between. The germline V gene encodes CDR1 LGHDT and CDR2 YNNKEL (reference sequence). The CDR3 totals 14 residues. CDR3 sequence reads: CASSQGGHGTEAFF. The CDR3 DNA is TGTGCCAGCAGCCAGGGGGGGCACGGGACTGAAGCTTTCTTT.

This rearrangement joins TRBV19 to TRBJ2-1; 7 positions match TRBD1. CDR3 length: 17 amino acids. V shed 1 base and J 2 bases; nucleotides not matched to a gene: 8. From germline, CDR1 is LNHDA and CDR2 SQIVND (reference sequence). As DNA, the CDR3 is TGTGCCAGTAGTATAGGGGCAACAGGGGAACCCTACAATGAGCAGTTCTTC. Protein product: CASSIGATGEPYNEQFF.

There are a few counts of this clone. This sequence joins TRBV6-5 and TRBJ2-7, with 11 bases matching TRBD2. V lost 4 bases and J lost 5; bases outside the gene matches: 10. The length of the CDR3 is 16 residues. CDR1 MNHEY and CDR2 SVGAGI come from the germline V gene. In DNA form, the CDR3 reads TGTGCCAGCAGTTGGGGTAGCGGGAGGGCCTCGAACGAGCAGTACTTC. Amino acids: CASSWGSGRASNEQYF.

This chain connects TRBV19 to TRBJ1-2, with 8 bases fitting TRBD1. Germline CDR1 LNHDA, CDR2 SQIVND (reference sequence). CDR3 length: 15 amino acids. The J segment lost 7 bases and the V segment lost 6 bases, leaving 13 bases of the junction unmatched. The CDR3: CASRILDRDSSGYTF. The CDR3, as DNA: TGTGCCAGTAGGATCCTGGACAGGGACTCCTCTGGCTACACCTTC.

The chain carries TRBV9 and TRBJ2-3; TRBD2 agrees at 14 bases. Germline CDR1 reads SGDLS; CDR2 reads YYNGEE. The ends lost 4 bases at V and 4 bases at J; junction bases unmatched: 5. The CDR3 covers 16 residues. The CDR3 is CASSIGTSGGSDTQYF. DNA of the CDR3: TGTGCCAGCAGCATCGGGACTAGCGGGGGATCAGATACGCAGTATTTT.

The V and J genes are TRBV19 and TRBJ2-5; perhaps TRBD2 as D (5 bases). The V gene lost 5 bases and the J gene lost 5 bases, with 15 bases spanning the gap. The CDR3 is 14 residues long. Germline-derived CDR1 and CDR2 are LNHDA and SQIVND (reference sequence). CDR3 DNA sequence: TGTGCCAGTAGTGAACCCTCGACGGGGGAGACCCAGTACTTC. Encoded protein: CASSEPSTGETQYF.

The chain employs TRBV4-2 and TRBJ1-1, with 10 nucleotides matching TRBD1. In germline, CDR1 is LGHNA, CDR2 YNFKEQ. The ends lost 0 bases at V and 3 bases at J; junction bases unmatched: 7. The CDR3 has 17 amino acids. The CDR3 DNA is TGTGCCAGCAGCCAAGATTTGGACAGGGGGTGGGACACTGAAGCTTTCTTT. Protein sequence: CASSQDLDRGWDTEAFF.

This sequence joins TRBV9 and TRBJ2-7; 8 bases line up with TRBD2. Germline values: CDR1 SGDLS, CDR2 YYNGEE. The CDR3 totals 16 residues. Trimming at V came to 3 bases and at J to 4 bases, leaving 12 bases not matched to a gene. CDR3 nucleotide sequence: TGTGCCAGCAGCGCCCGAGGGAGCGGGAGCGGGTACGAGCAGTACTTC. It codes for CASSARGSGSGYEQYF.

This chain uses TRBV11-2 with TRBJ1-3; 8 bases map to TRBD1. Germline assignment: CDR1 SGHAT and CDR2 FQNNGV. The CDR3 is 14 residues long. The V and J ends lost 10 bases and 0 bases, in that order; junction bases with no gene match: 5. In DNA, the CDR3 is TGTGCCACCAGGGGGCGTTCCTCTGGAAACACCATATATTTT. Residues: CATRGRSSGNTIYF.